Many counts were recorded for the clone carrying this TCR beta chain. The target antigen is unknown. The data stem from a study of blood T cells in healthy people across ages. General observations from the study: Estimated diversity across one million T cells was deemed an underestimate.

Collection of roughly 10 milliliters of peripheral blood was performed for each donor. Using a J-beta primer mix together with a sample-barcoded 5' primer, a second PCR was run for about 6 to 11 cycles. MiXCR, run by TCRdb on the 5' RACE reads, gives a single entry per CDR3 protein. Of more than 900,000 distinct CDR3 sequences in the sample, under 30% were seen once. Separately, the same data were catalogued under a study of T cells of mothers and their children. That work contributes: The people who donated were a few healthy Caucasian mothers and their six children. Per child, around 3 million TCR beta CDR3 reads were obtained, against over 9 million per mother.

The TCR sequence derives from a girl aged 2-10 years in good health. The source material was blood.

CDR3 sequence reads: CASSPRGGSYNEQFF. CDR3 sequence (DNA): TGTGCCAGCAGCCCTCGGGGGGGTTCCTACAATGAGCAGTTCTTC. V usage is TRBV3-1 and J usage is TRBJ2-1; 8 bases align to TRBD2. CDR1 LGHDT and CDR2 YNNKEL come from the germline V gene (reference sequence). Trimming at V came to 4 bases and at J to 1 base, leaving 3 bases not matched to a gene. The CDR3 has 15 amino acids.